These 9 T cell receptor beta chains were all obtained from the same sample, sequenced in a study of CD8 T cells in Susac syndrome (dated by TCRdb to about 2019). Library construction relied on the immunoSEQ multiplex PCR assay. RNA was extracted with the RNeasy kit and roughly 0.5 to 1 ug was reverse transcribed using random hexamers. TCRdb took the public reads, trimmed them with fastp at Q25, ran MiXCR for clone calling and kept in-frame beta chains. Records with the same CDR3 protein are collapsed into one entry carrying the most frequent genes and DNA. The sample contains fewer than 200,000 distinct CDR3 sequences, 94% of them found a single time. Jointly, the top ten make up 0.12% of the sample. The specimen sequenced was CD4+ T cells from PBMCs. The receptors originated from a human donor with Susac syndrome.

The CDR3 DNA sequence: TGTGCCAGCAGTTACGTGGCGGGGATGAACATTCAGTACTTC. Protein sequence: CASSYVAGMNIQYF. The rearrangement uses TRBV6-5 and TRBJ2-4, with D perhaps matching TRBD2 (6 bases). V shed 2 bases and J shed 7 bases, with 12 bases lying between them. This CDR3 region has 14 residues. Germline CDR1 reads MNHEY; CDR2 reads SVGAGI.

V usage is TRBV5-6 and J usage is TRBJ2-7; no definite D call. There are 14 residues in the CDR3. Germline V gene lookup returns CDR1 SGHDT and CDR2 YYEEEE. V shed 0 bases and J shed 0 bases, with 7 bases lying between them. The CDR3 coding sequence is TGTGCCAGCAGCTTGGACGGTAACTCCTACGAGCAGTACTTC. Encoded protein: CASSLDGNSYEQYF. Full variable domain (outside the CDR3, taken from reference TRBV5-6 and TRBJ2-7): DAGVTQSPTHLIKTRGQQVTLRCSPKSGHDTVSWYQQALGQGPQFIFQYYEEEERQRGNFPDRFSGHQFPNYSSELNVNALLLGDSALYLCASSLDGNSYEQYFGPGTRLTVT.

This chain links TRBV28 with TRBJ1-5; no clear D. V gave up 8 bases and J gave up 3 bases, with 11 bases separating them. This CDR3 has 13 amino acids. Germline lookup yields CDR1 MDHEN and CDR2 SYDVKM. CDR3 DNA: TGTGCCAGCTGTCCAGGCCCCAATCAGCCCCAGCATTTT. Its protein is CASCPGPNQPQHF.

The chain has TRBV5-1 and TRBJ2-5; 7 positions agree with TRBD1. The CDR3 sequence is 14 residues long. V lost 4 bases to trimming and J lost 1 base; unmatched junction nucleotides: 4. Germline CDR1 SGHRS, CDR2 YFSETQ. The CDR3 region has the DNA TGCGCCAGCAGCGCCAGGGGGACCCAAGAGACCCAGTACTTC. This sequence encodes CASSARGTQETQYF.

The CDR3 nucleotides read TGCGCCAGCAGCTTGGGACTCCGGGACAGTAATTCACCCCTCCACTTT. Protein product: CASSLGLRDSNSPLHF. The chain carries TRBV5-1 and TRBJ1-6; 7 bases map to TRBD1. Germline CDR1 is SGHRS and CDR2 is YFSETQ. The CDR3 runs to 16 residues. V dropped 0 bases and J dropped 6; count of bases not matched to a gene: 6. Full variable domain (outside the CDR3, taken from reference TRBV5-1 and TRBJ1-6): KAGVTQTPRYLIKTRGQQVTLSCSPISGHRSVSWYQQTPGQGLQFLFEYFSETQRNKGNFPGRFSGRQFSNSRSEMNVSTLELGDSALYLCASSLGLRDSNSPLHFGNGTRLTVT.

The rearrangement links TRBV6-5 to TRBJ1-4; D remains unclear. The CDR3 covers 12 residues. Germline CDR1 and CDR2: MNHEY and SVGAGI. Trimming took 6 bases from V and 7 from J, leaving 9 bases between them. The CDR3 sequence is CASRRVGEKLFF. CDR3 DNA sequence: TGTGCCAGCAGGAGGGTGGGTGAAAAACTGTTTTTT.

This rearrangement joins TRBV6-6 to TRBJ2-7; 7 nucleotides line up with TRBD1. V lost 3 bases to trimming and J lost 4 bases; unmatched junction nucleotides: 9. This CDR3 contains 15 residues. Germline V gene sequence: CDR1 MNHNY, CDR2 SVGAGI (reference sequence). The CDR3 region has the DNA TGTGCCAGCAGTTATTCGGGACAGTGGACGTACGAGCAGTACTTC. Its protein product is CASSYSGQWTYEQYF.

The chain is built from TRBV20-1 and TRBJ2-3; maybe TRBD1 (6 bases). Per germline, CDR1 DFQATT and CDR2 SNEGSKA (reference sequence). The CDR3 totals 17 residues. The V gene lost 0 bases and the J gene lost 2 bases, with 18 bases spanning the gap. In DNA form, the CDR3 reads TGCAGTGCTAGAGATCCAGGCGCCAGGGGTGCCACAGATACGCAGTATTTT. This codes for CSARDPGARGATDTQYF.

This rearrangement joins TRBV7-2 to TRBJ2-7; weak D call: TRBD2 (6 bases). V lost 5 bases, J lost 7 bases, and 18 bases lay in between. The CDR3 contains 14 residues. The germline gives CDR1 SGHTA, CDR2 FQGNSA. In DNA, the CDR3 is TGTGCCAGCAGCCCCACGGGGGACGTCTGGGAGCAGTACTTC. The encoded protein is CASSPTGDVWEQYF.